This passage covers 30 T cell receptor beta chains from one sample sequenced in a study of CXCR3-negative and CXCR3-positive naive CD8 T cells. Libraries of TRB cDNA were made by 5' RACE and carried UMIs. No DNA is given; TCRdb re-called the 5' RACE reads and lists each CDR3 protein once. Recorded for this sample: approximately 100,000 distinct CDR3 sequences. The sequencing input was naive CXCR3- CD8+ T cells from blood. The subset is: CD45RO-CCR7+CD27+CD95- naive CD8+ T cells lacking CXCR3 (TNR3-). All receptors come from a human donor in good health. Some clones in this sample may be carry-over from other donors' samples.

The J gene is TRBJ2-3, the V gene TRBV7-9; TCRdb calls TRBD1, which cannot be checked without DNA. The germline V gene encodes CDR1 SEHNR and CDR2 FQNEAQ (reference sequence). The CDR3 totals 14 residues. The CDR3 protein is CASSPSGGLYTQYF.

The chain combines TRBV5-5 with TRBJ1-1. CDR1 is SGHKS, CDR2 YYEKEE, per germline (reference sequence). There are 15 residues in the CDR3. This CDR3 is CASSLTRPMNTEAFF.

The chain has TRBV11-2 and TRBJ2-1; TCRdb lists TRBD1, though no DNA is available to test this call. The CDR3 covers 14 residues. Germline lookup yields CDR1 SGHAT and CDR2 FQNNGV. CDR3: CASSLPSGHNEQFF.

The V call is TRBV18, the J call TRBJ2-5; TCRdb selects TRBD1, and the lack of DNA leaves this call unchecked. CDR1 is KGHSH, CDR2 LQKENI, per germline. The CDR3 extends over 17 amino acids. The CDR3 here is CASSPRLGQGGQETQYF.

The rearrangement joins TRBV7-2 to TRBJ2-7. From germline, CDR1 is SGHTA and CDR2 FQGNSA. The CDR3 contains 14 residues. The CDR3 sequence: CASSLIYTSYEQYF.

V and J are TRBV10-2 and TRBJ2-7; the D call of TRBD1 rests on TCRdb alone, since no DNA is present to check it. Looked up from germline, CDR1 is WSHSY and CDR2 is SAAADI. The CDR3 is 14 amino acids. The CDR3 protein is CASSDGDSSYEQYF.

V is TRBV12-3 or TRBV12-4 and J is TRBJ2-1; TCRdb calls TRBD1, which cannot be checked without DNA. The CDR3 sequence is 15 residues long. The CDR3 reads CASSHGQGRNNEQFF.

The chain recombines TRBV29-1 with TRBJ2-7; TCRdb outputs TRBD2, but without DNA this stays unchecked. Germline CDR1 is SQVTM and CDR2 is ANQGSEA. The CDR3 covers 15 residues. CDR3: CSVEGVAGGRYEQYF.

This chain connects TRBV7-2 to TRBJ2-2; the TCRdb D gene call, TRBD1, has no DNA to confirm it. Germline values: CDR1 SGHTA, CDR2 FQGNSA. This CDR3 has 17 amino acids. The CDR3 sequence is CASTSGLGQGRSWELFF. The variable domain in full, with the rest retrieved from reference TRBV7-2 and TRBJ2-2, is GAGVSQSPSNKVTEKGKDVELRCDPISGHTALYWYRQSLGQGLEFLIYFQGNSAPDKSGLPSDRFSAERTGGSVSTLTIQRTQQEDSAVYLCASTSGLGQGRSWELFFGEGSRLTVL.

The chain carries TRBV7-9 and TRBJ1-5; the D call of TRBD1 rests on TCRdb alone, since no DNA is present to check it. Germline assignment: CDR1 SEHNR and CDR2 FQNEAQ (reference sequence). The CDR3 spans 19 residues. The CDR3 protein is CASSPLDLGTVASNQPQHF.

The CDR3 spells CASGGTLNTEAFF. The V gene is TRBV23-1, the J gene TRBJ1-1; the D gene TCRdb calls, TRBD1, cannot be checked with no DNA. TRBV23-1 is known as an ORF, though its function is uncertain. The CDR3 covers 13 residues.

This rearrangement joins TRBV4-2 to TRBJ2-7; checking the TCRdb D call of TRBD2 is not possible without DNA. Germline V gene lookup returns CDR1 LGHNA and CDR2 YNFKEQ. This CDR3 region has 18 residues. This CDR3 reads CASSRLQGLAGAGYEQYF.

The chain recombines TRBV29-1 with TRBJ2-1; TCRdb's D gene call, TRBD1, goes unchecked for lack of DNA. The CDR3 covers 11 residues. CDR1 is SQVTM and CDR2 is ANQGSEA in the germline V gene. CDR3 sequence reads: CSVVGDNEQFF.

The chain couples TRBV4-3 to TRBJ2-7; with no DNA, the TCRdb D assignment of TRBD1 cannot be verified. CDR1 and CDR2 (germline): LGHNA, YSLEER. This CDR3 contains 15 residues. The chain's CDR3 is CASSQARQGTYEQYF.

The rearrangement links TRBV20-1 to TRBJ2-7; there is no DNA to check the TCRdb D call of TRBD2. Germline V gene data show CDR1 as DFQATT and CDR2 as SNEGSKA (reference sequence). The CDR3 is made up of 15 amino acids. CDR3 sequence reads: CSAPRLAEISYEQYF.

The genes are TRBV29-1 and TRBJ2-1; TCRdb calls TRBD2, which cannot be checked without DNA. The CDR3 is 15 residues long. The germline gives CDR1 SQVTM, CDR2 ANQGSEA. The CDR3 is CSVESGTSGGNEQFF.

The genes are TRBV12-3 or TRBV12-4 and TRBJ2-1. The CDR3 is 15 residues long. CDR3 protein: CASSATASSYNEQFF.

The chain employs TRBV7-9 and TRBJ2-1. The germline gives CDR1 SEHNR, CDR2 FQNEAQ (reference sequence). This CDR3 comprises 16 residues. The CDR3 protein is CASSLSRTFSYNEQFF.

The CDR3 protein is CASSLPGNEQFF. The chain uses TRBV5-1 and TRBJ2-1; TCRdb gives TRBD1 as the D gene, but with no DNA this cannot be confirmed. Germline CDR1 and CDR2: SGHRS and YFSETQ. The CDR3 covers 12 residues.

The chain links TRBV12-3 or TRBV12-4 to TRBJ1-2. The CDR3 has 14 amino acids. This CDR3 is CASSEIDSDYGYTF.

This chain joins TRBV7-9 and TRBJ1-5. This CDR3 is built from 14 residues. Germline V lookup: CDR1 SEHNR, CDR2 FQNEAQ (reference sequence). The CDR3 here is CASSVSGFDQPQHF.

CDR3: CASSLVGRINEQFF. The rearrangement uses TRBV5-1 and TRBJ2-1; TCRdb calls TRBD1, which cannot be checked without DNA. Germline V gene data show CDR1 as SGHRS and CDR2 as YFSETQ. This CDR3 has 14 amino acids.

The CDR3 reads CASSSGHPKIGYTF. The chain carries TRBV9 and TRBJ1-2; checking the TCRdb D call of TRBD1 is not possible without DNA. The length of the CDR3 is 14 residues. Germline V CDR1 and CDR2: SGDLS, YYNGEE.

The chain carries TRBV19 and TRBJ2-2. CDR1 and CDR2 from the germline V gene are LNHDA and SQIVND (reference sequence). The CDR3 has 13 amino acids. CDR3 sequence reads: CASTERGTGELFF.

This chain uses TRBV29-1 with TRBJ2-5; without DNA, the TCRdb call of TRBD1 cannot be checked. Germline loops: CDR1 SQVTM, CDR2 ANQGSEA. The CDR3 is 15 amino acids. CDR3 region: CSVRGHIEGWETQYF.

CDR3 amino acids: CASSSPLGQGAHEQYF. V gene TRBV7-9 combines with J gene TRBJ2-7; TCRdb indicates TRBD1, and absent DNA this call remains unverified. This CDR3 has 16 residues. CDR1 is SEHNR and CDR2 is FQNEAQ in the germline V gene (reference sequence).

The rearrangement links TRBV20-1 to TRBJ2-7; the TCRdb call, TRBD2, lacks DNA for checking. Germline-derived CDR1 and CDR2 are DFQATT and SNEGSKA (reference sequence). The CDR3 runs to 15 residues. The CDR3 reads CSARDLSGPINEQYF.

V gene TRBV7-3 combines with J gene TRBJ2-5; as DNA is missing, the TRBD2 call by TCRdb cannot be tested. Germline CDR1 is SGHTA and CDR2 is FQGTGA. There are 14 residues in the CDR3. This chain's CDR3 is CASSLAGPQETQYF.

The chain is built from TRBV28 and TRBJ2-6; TCRdb's assignment of TRBD1 cannot be checked, as there is no DNA. The germline V gene encodes CDR1 MDHEN and CDR2 SYDVKM. The CDR3 is 21 residues long. CDR3 region: CASSFLGNRDRGLTGANVLTF.

The chain employs TRBV20-1 and TRBJ2-2. The CDR3 totals 11 residues. Germline lookup yields CDR1 DFQATT and CDR2 SNEGSKA (reference sequence). The CDR3 sequence: CSARWAGELFF.